The 8 T cell receptor beta chains below were found in one sample sequenced in a study of cytomegalovirus exposure and HLA in healthy donors. PCR employed 60 Vbeta and 13 Jbeta primers. TCRdb's copy holds only in-frame clones and misses some; the assay was immunoSEQ multiplex PCR. The sample records 60,000 to 75,000 clones, 72% being singletons. The material sequenced was PBMCs. These receptors all stem from a woman aged 40 to 55 in good health and CMV-seropositive.

The chain has TRBV5-1 and TRBJ2-1; no firm D call. Trimming removed 0 bases at V and 7 bases at J, with 8 bases between. Germline V gives CDR1 SGHRS, CDR2 YFSETQ. The CDR3 covers 13 residues. The CDR3 protein is CASSLGSENEQFF. The CDR3 DNA reads TGCGCCAGCAGCTTGGGGAGCGAAAATGAGCAGTTCTTC.

The chain joins TRBV7-2 to TRBJ2-1, with 11 nucleotides matching TRBD2. The germline CDR1 and CDR2 sequences are SGHTA and FQGNSA. CDR3 size: 14 residues. V dropped 8 bases and J dropped 9; count of bases not matched to a gene: 9. The CDR3 DNA reads as TGTGCCAGCCACTGGCTAGCGGGGGGTAGTGAGCAGTTCTTC. Its protein product is CASHWLAGGSEQFF.

The chain is built from TRBV5-4 and TRBJ1-2; a weak D match, TRBD1 (5 bases). Trimming removed 4 bases from V and 2 bases from J, with 9 bases in between. Looked up from germline, CDR1 is SGHNT and CDR2 is YYREEE (reference sequence). This CDR3 comprises 13 residues. The CDR3 spells CASSQDRNYGYTF. The CDR3 DNA reads TGTGCCAGCAGCCAAGACAGAAACTATGGCTACACCTTC.

The chain carries TRBV6-1 and TRBJ1-2; a possible D gene is TRBD1 (5 bases). This CDR3 contains 14 residues. Between the trimmed V and J ends, which lost 0 bases and 8 bases, there was a span of 13 bases. From germline, CDR1 is MNHNS and CDR2 SASEGT. In DNA, the CDR3 is TGTGCCAGCAGTGAAGCGCATCAGGGTTTAGGCTACACCTTC. This encodes CASSEAHQGLGYTF.

V and J are TRBV6-1 and TRBJ1-2; TRBD1 might be the D (6 bases). Trimming removed 2 bases from V and 0 bases from J, with 13 bases in between. Germline V gives CDR1 MNHNS, CDR2 SASEGT. The CDR3 totals 16 residues. CDR3: CASSEFWTDPNYGYTF. CDR3 nucleotide sequence: TGTGCCAGCAGTGAATTTTGGACAGATCCTAACTATGGCTACACCTTC.

This clone was seen a single time. The chain links TRBV9 to TRBJ1-5, with D perhaps TRBD1 (5 bases). This CDR3 spans 14 amino acids. Trimming pared 0 bases from V and 7 bases from J, leaving 11 bases between. The germline V gene encodes CDR1 SGDLS and CDR2 YYNGEE. The CDR3 DNA is TGTGCCAGCAGCGTAGGAGGGAGGGGACAGCCCCAGCATTTT. It is translated as CASSVGGRGQPQHF.

V is TRBV5-1 and J is TRBJ1-1; TRBD1 agrees at 8 bases. The CDR3 consists of 14 residues. V shed 3 bases, J shed 5 bases, and the junction held 6 bases outside the gene matches. Germline CDR1 is SGHRS and CDR2 is YFSETQ. This chain's CDR3 is CASSSAGGYTEAFF. CDR3 nucleotide sequence: TGCGCCAGCAGCTCGGCAGGGGGCTATACTGAAGCTTTCTTT.

V gene TRBV2 combines with J gene TRBJ1-1, with D unresolved. The germline CDR1 and CDR2 sequences are SNHLY and FYNNEI. This CDR3 has 14 residues. Between the trimmed V and J ends, which lost 2 bases and 7 bases, there was a span of 14 bases. This CDR3 reads CASSEILGGGEAFF. DNA for the CDR3: TGTGCCAGCAGTGAAATTTTAGGCGGAGGTGAAGCTTTCTTT.